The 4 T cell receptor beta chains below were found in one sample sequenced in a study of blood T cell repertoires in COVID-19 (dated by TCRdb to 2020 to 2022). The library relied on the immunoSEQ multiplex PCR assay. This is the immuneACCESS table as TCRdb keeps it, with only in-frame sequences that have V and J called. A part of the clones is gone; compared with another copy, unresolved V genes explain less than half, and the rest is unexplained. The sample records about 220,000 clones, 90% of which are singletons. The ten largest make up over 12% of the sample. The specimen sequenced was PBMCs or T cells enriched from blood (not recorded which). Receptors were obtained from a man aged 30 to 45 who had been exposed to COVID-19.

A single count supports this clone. CDR3 in DNA: TGTGCCAGCAGCTTGGCGGGGGAAGGGCAGCCCCAGCATTTT. Residues: CASSLAGEGQPQHF. This chain connects TRBV5-5 to TRBJ1-5; tentative D call: TRBD1 (5 bases). This CDR3 is built from 14 residues. V was clipped by 0 bases and J by 7 bases, with 11 bases between them. CDR1 is SGHKS and CDR2 is YYEKEE in the germline V gene (reference sequence).

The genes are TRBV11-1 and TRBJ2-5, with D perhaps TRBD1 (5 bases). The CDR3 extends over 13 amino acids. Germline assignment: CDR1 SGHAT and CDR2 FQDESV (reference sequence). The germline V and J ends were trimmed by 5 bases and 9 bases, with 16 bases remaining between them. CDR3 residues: CASSAESLGAQYF. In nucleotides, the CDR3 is TGTGCCAGCAGCGCAGAATCCTTAGGGGCCCAGTACTTC. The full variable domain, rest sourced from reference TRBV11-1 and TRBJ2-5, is EAEVAQSPRYKITEKSQAVAFWCDPISGHATLYWYRQILGQGPELLVQFQDESVVDDSQLPKDRFSAERLKGVDSTLKIQPAELGDSAMYLCASSAESLGAQYFGPGTRLLVL.

The CDR3 is CASSQEYGMGDEQFF. Here the CDR3 DNA reads TGTGCCAGCAGCCAAGAGTATGGCATGGGCGATGAGCAGTTCTTC. The chain employs TRBV4-2 and TRBJ2-1, with unresolved D. Germline V gene data show CDR1 as LGHNA and CDR2 as YNFKEQ. There are 15 residues in the CDR3. V lost 0 bases, J lost 8 bases, and 14 bases lay in between.

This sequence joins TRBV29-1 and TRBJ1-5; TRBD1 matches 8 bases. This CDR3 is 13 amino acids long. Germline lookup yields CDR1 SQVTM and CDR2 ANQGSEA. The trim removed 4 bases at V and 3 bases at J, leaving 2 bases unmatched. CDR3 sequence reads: CSVAQGDNQPQHF. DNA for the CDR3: TGCAGCGTTGCACAGGGGGACAATCAGCCCCAGCATTTT.